The following is a TCR beta chain sequence with its context. Its antigen is currently not known. Per-base quality was not reported, and no clone a single base away is much larger than it. The time point label of this sample denotes: baseline before first vaccination. Vaccinee samples were obtained from the UK trials COV001 and COV002, which included a single-blind randomized controlled phase 2/3 trial of AZD1222 (ChAdOx1 nCoV-19) in healthy adults. For TCRbeta chain sequencing, PBMC samples were collected from trial participants at day 0 and at day 28 after the second dose. The sample belongs to a study of T cell responses to AZD1222 COVID-19 vaccine (dated by TCRdb to about 2021). In terms of the full investigation: AZD1222 recipients given second doses at about 4 weeks or at about 12 weeks were pooled, since spike-specific TCR depth and breadth were not found to differ between the two schedules. A total of under 250 trial participants underwent TCR sequencing, of whom about 210 had received two doses of AZD1222 and some 26 had received two doses of the MenACWY control vaccine. Trial participants were enrolled into age subgroups of 18-55, 56-69 and 70-plus years, which contained about 150, 27 and 61 TCR-sequenced participants, respectively. Summary of the overall study and its limitations: Reportedly, close to half of the unique spike-specific TCRs recognized epitopes lying outside the regions that are mutated in the B.1.351 and B.1.1.7 variants. Because no day 14 peak-response samples were available, repertoires were characterized only after the peak T cell response. The whole spike protein was spanned by vaccine-associated CD4 TCRs, and dominant responses were seen in regions 160-218 and 743-854. Conclusions about previously exposed vaccinees are limited, since just five or six AZD1222 recipients were seropositive for SARS-CoV-2 at baseline. After two AZD1222 doses, spike-specific TCR breadth and depth were significantly higher than at day 0 and than in MenACWY recipients. Participants were mostly white British and included more females than males, and it was suggested by the authors that clonal diversity may have been underestimated. The 56-69-year group was small, and its depth increase did not reach significance, likely because of low power.

The CDR3 regions of human TCRbeta chains were analyzed by immunosequencing. The source study handled its data this way. TCRs in the repertoires were compared against a reference library of SARS-CoV-2-specific TCRs that had been generated with the MIRA antigen-specificity platform. Breadth was defined as the fraction of unique TCRs that were SARS-CoV-2-associated, and depth was defined as the fraction of total T cells that were SARS-CoV-2-associated. Each spike-specific TCR was assigned to its reactive spike region and to a CD4 or CD8 class using the MIRA data. Log10-transformed breadth and depth values were compared by one-way ANOVA with Sidak's multiple comparisons tests. TCRdb stores this immuneACCESS table with in-frame sequences only. Part of the clones is absent; in the studies checked, under half of the shortfall reflects unresolved V genes, and no reason is known for the rest. That table furnishes V, J and clone size, whereas the DNA furnished D and trimming. Across this sample there are about 97,000 clones, with nearly 90% seen only once. In total, the top ten clones hold 2.8% of the sample.

The CDR3 goes from the cysteine to the phenylalanine over 13 residues. Only CDR3 DNA is held: 39 bases, read in frame from base 1. For CDR1 and CDR2, the germline V gene lists MDHEN and SYDVKM. The junction shows trimming of 6 bases on V and 1 base on J, and the gene matches do not reach 2 bases of it. This sequence originates from an adult in good health. This chain is built from TRBV28 and TRBJ2-7; the junction holds 8 bases that match TRBD1. Source: peripheral blood, taken on day 0 of AZD1222 vaccination. The CDR3 protein sequence reads: CASSTGGSYEQYF. Read as DNA, the sequence is TGTGCCAGCAGCACAGGGGGATCCTACGAGCAGTACTTC.